These T cell receptor beta chains were read from a single sample in a study of T cell responses to AZD1222 COVID-19 vaccine. Clones were sequenced by immunoSEQ multiplex PCR, and TCRdb holds only the in-frame ones, with some missing. The sample holds about 85,000 clones, about 90% seen once. This specimen was peripheral blood, taken on day 0 of AZD1222 vaccination. These receptors all come from an adult in good health. Each CDR3 is given with its conserved first and last residue. The order of the fields is J gene, D gene, V gene, CDR3 DNA, CDR3 protein. A D gene is named only where the DNA matches it firmly.

J gene: TRBJ2-1; D gene: TRBD2; V gene: TRBV4-1; CDR3 DNA: TGCGCCAGCAGCACTATACTAGCGGGAGCAGCCTACAATGAGCAGTTCTTC; CDR3 protein: CASSTILAGAAYNEQFF
J gene: TRBJ1-6; D gene: .; V gene: TRBV19; CDR3 DNA: TGTGCCAGTAGTTCTCAGTGGGGGAATTCACCCCTCCACTTT; CDR3 protein: CASSSQWGNSPLHF
J gene: TRBJ1-5; D gene: .; V gene: TRBV4-1; CDR3 DNA: TGCGCCAGCAGCCAACCCAGGGTGGGCAATCAGCCCCAGCATTTT; CDR3 protein: CASSQPRVGNQPQHF
J gene: TRBJ1-1; D gene: .; V gene: TRBV10-3; CDR3 DNA: TGTGCCATCAGAACAGTCAGAGGGCCTGAAGCTTTCTTT; CDR3 protein: CAIRTVRGPEAFF
J gene: TRBJ2-7; D gene: .; V gene: TRBV11-2; CDR3 DNA: TGTGCCAGCAGCCGAGTAGGGCAGTCCTACGAGCAGTACTTC; CDR3 protein: CASSRVGQSYEQYF
J gene: TRBJ2-2; D gene: TRBD1; V gene: TRBV4-1; CDR3 DNA: TGCGCCAGCAGCCAAGTAAGGACAGGCGGGGAGCTGTTTTTT; CDR3 protein: CASSQVRTGGELFF
J gene: TRBJ1-3; D gene: .; V gene: TRBV7-3; CDR3 DNA: TGTGCCAGCAGCTTAACTGGTCAAGGGTCTGGAAACACCATATATTTT; CDR3 protein: CASSLTGQGSGNTIYF
J gene: TRBJ2-5; D gene: TRBD2; V gene: TRBV7-7; CDR3 DNA: TGTGCTAGCAGCCTTCAGCGGGAGGGCCGCGGTGAGACCCAGTACTTC; CDR3 protein: CASSLQREGRGETQYF
J gene: TRBJ1-4; D gene: .; V gene: TRBV20-1; CDR3 DNA: TGCAGTGCTAGTAGCACAGGCGCGAATGAAAAACTGTTTTTT; CDR3 protein: CSASSTGANEKLFF
J gene: TRBJ2-7; D gene: .; V gene: TRBV6-4; CDR3 DNA: TGTGCCAGCAGTGTGGGCGCATCCTACGAGCAGTACTTC; CDR3 protein: CASSVGASYEQYF
J gene: TRBJ1-1; D gene: .; V gene: TRBV6-5; CDR3 DNA: TGTGCCACCATAAGGGGTATCGAAGCTTTCTTT; CDR3 protein: CATIRGIEAFF
J gene: TRBJ2-1; D gene: TRBD2; V gene: TRBV14; CDR3 DNA: TGTGCCAGCAGCCAAAAGGGACTAGCTTACAATGAGCAGTTCTTC; CDR3 protein: CASSQKGLAYNEQFF
J gene: TRBJ2-5; D gene: TRBD2; V gene: TRBV14; CDR3 DNA: TGTGCCAGCAGCCAAGAGCCCCGGGCTAGCGGAACGTACACTCGGGAGACCCAGTACTTC; CDR3 protein: CASSQEPRASGTYTRETQYF
J gene: TRBJ2-2; D gene: TRBD1; V gene: TRBV29-1; CDR3 DNA: TGTCCCCCGCCCGGGACAGGAAACACCGGGGAGCTGTTTTTT; CDR3 protein: CPPPGTGNTGELFF
J gene: TRBJ1-5; D gene: .; V gene: TRBV19; CDR3 DNA: TGTGCCAGTATGGTGGTGGGTTATAGCAATCAGCCCCAGCATTTT; CDR3 protein: CASMVVGYSNQPQHF
J gene: TRBJ1-2; D gene: .; V gene: TRBV7-2; CDR3 DNA: TGTGCCAGCAGCTTAGTAAGAGGAGGGAAACGTGGCTACACCTTC; CDR3 protein: CASSLVRGGKRGYTF
J gene: TRBJ2-5; D gene: .; V gene: TRBV3-1/TRBV3-2; CDR3 DNA: TGTGCCAGCAGCCAAGATCTTCGGGAGACCCAGTACTTC; CDR3 protein: CASSQDLRETQYF
J gene: TRBJ2-6; D gene: TRBD1; V gene: TRBV5-4; CDR3 DNA: TGTGCCGGACAAACGACAGGGGCTGGGGCCAACGTCCTGACTTTC; CDR3 protein: CAGQTTGAGANVLTF
J gene: TRBJ1-2; D gene: .; V gene: TRBV12-3/TRBV12-4; CDR3 DNA: TGTGCCAGCTCGCGAAACCTCTATGGCTACACCTTC; CDR3 protein: CASSRNLYGYTF
J gene: TRBJ2-2; D gene: .; V gene: TRBV5-1; CDR3 DNA: TGCGCCAGCAGCTCATGGGGTGCCGACACCGGGGAGCTGTTTTTT; CDR3 protein: CASSSWGADTGELFF